The T cell receptor (beta chain) described here comes from a study of blood T cell repertoires in COVID-19. Study-wide context: The United States, Italy and Spain provided the acute and convalescent COVID-19 samples. T cells, B-cell-depleted T cells, or PBMCs supplied cDNA or gDNA.

This clone was detected only a few times. For recovered donors of Cohort 3, there were two negative PCRs, clearance, or symptom resolution. With 3 bases clipped from V and 5 bases from J, the junction kept 5 bases outside the gene matches. CDR3 length equals 14 residues. The germline CDR1 and CDR2 sequences are MDHEN and SYDVKM. In the source study's methods: By means of reference gene primer amplification, nucleated cell counts were estimated. Repertoires were generated with immunoSEQ multiplex PCR, while TCRdb's copy carries only in-frame clones and drops some. The DNA gave D and trimming, while V, J and clone size come from that table. The sample shows 250,000 to 300,000 clones, over 75% of them seen only once.

The V and J genes are TRBV28 and TRBJ1-1; 8 bases are a match to TRBD1. The TCR comes from a young man who had recovered from COVID-19. The sequenced material came from PBMCs or T cells enriched from blood (not recorded which). This CDR3 reads CASSFQGARTEAFF. The CDR3 region has the DNA TGTGCCAGCAGTTTCCAGGGGGCGCGGACTGAAGCTTTCTTT.